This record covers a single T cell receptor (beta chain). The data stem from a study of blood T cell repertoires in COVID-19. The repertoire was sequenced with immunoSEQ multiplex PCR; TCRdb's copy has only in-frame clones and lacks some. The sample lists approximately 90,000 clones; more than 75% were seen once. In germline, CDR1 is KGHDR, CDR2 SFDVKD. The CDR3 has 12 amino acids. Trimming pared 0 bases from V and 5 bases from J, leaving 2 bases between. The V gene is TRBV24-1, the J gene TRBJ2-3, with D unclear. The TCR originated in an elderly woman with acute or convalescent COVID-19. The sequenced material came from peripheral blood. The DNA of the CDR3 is TGTGCCACCAGTGATTTGCGAGATACGCAGTATTTT. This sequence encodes CATSDLRDTQYF.